This TCR beta chain was sequenced during a study of T-cell memory formation after mild COVID-19. V was clipped by 1 base and J by 6 bases; unmatched bases: 5. Germline V gene data show CDR1 as LGHNA and CDR2 as YSLEER. There are 14 residues in the CDR3. MiXCR, run by TCRdb on the 5' RACE reads, gives a single entry per CDR3 protein. This table has roughly 350,000 distinct CDR3 sequences, roughly 13% appearing once. This sequence was found in a man aged 18-30 years who had mild COVID-19 (a few samples of this study predate the infection). Cell type and time point are not known. The sample consisted of PBMCs or a T cell subset sorted from them (not recorded which). The V gene is TRBV4-3, the J gene TRBJ1-2; 7 bases map to TRBD1. CDR3 nucleotides: TGCGCCAGCAGCCAAGTAATAACAGGGGATGGCTACACCTTC. The encoded protein is CASSQVITGDGYTF.